This T cell receptor (beta chain) was sequenced for a study of T cell repertoires in cytomegalovirus infection. Study summary: Epitope selection comprised recently identified HLA-C-restricted CMV epitopes and well-studied HLA-B-restricted CMV epitopes. Based on public TCR beta signatures, there were indications of CMV infection and of a matching HLA type.

Concerning this clonotype itself: Its antigen is unknown.

Study findings and constraints: Cumulative frequency of public TCR beta families picked out carriers of CMV plus the relevant HLA. Ex vivo responses were dominated by HLA-C-restricted CMV-specific TCR beta clonotypes.

TCRdb reanalysed the reads using MiXCR and keeps one entry per CDR3 protein. The data show fewer than 1,000,000 distinct CDR3 sequences, around 30% seen once. The TCR originated in a human donor in good health (CMV status not recorded). Some clones in this sample may be carry-over from other donors' samples. The starting material was cultured CD8+ T cells from PBMCs, obtained from culture after CMV antigen stimulation.

CDR3 residues: CASSLEGNGNTIYF. CDR3 DNA sequence: TGTGCCAGCAGCTTAGAGGGGAACGGAAACACCATATATTTT. The genes are TRBV7-9 and TRBJ1-3; tentatively, D is TRBD1 (5 bases). The V gene's germline CDR1 is SEHNR and CDR2 FQNEAQ (reference sequence). V was shortened by 1 base and J by 4 bases, with 8 bases between the two germline ends. This CDR3 has 14 residues. Complete variable domain (other parts from reference TRBV7-9 and TRBJ1-3): DTGVSQNPRHKITKRGQNVTFRCDPISEHNRLYWYRQTLGQGPEFLTYFQNEAQLEKSRLLSDRFSAERPKGSFSTLEIQRTEQGDSAMYLCASSLEGNGNTIYFGEGSWLTVV.